Listed below are T cell receptor beta chains from one sample, sequenced in a study of blood T cell repertoires in COVID-19. Sequencing used immunoSEQ multiplex PCR; TCRdb keeps in-frame clones, though not all of them. The table records over 250,000 clones, approximately 90% of them present only once. Sequences were obtained from peripheral blood. These TCRs come from a woman in her forties or fifties with COVID-19, enrolled during active disease. The CDR3 runs from the conserved cysteine through the conserved F or W. D genes are given only for firm matches. The listing skips clone size in some rows; elsewhere it reads once, few, many or a size class.

v_gene	j_gene	d_gene	abundance	CDR3aa	CDR3nt
TRBV3-1/TRBV3-2	TRBJ2-1	TRBD1	NA	CASNRDRGNNEQFF	TGTGCCAGCAATCGGGACAGGGGAAACAATGAGCAGTTCTTC
TRBV5-1	TRBJ2-2	TRBD2	NA	CASKTDGTRGTGELFF	TGCGCCAGCAAAACCGACGGGACTAGGGGTACCGGGGAGCTGTTTTTT
TRBV29-1	TRBJ1-2	TRBD1	NA	CSFENRGTGIRYGYTF	TGCAGCTTTGAGAACCGCGGGACAGGGATACGCTATGGCTACACCTTC
TRBV4-3	TRBJ2-3	TRBD2	NA	CASSQDALAGGTGRGDTQYF	TGCGCCAGCAGCCAAGATGCACTAGCGGGAGGCACCGGCCGGGGAGATACGCAGTATTTT
TRBV27	TRBJ2-2	TRBD2	NA	CASSLSLLAGTGELFF	TGTGCCAGCAGTTTATCGTTACTAGCGGGGACCGGGGAGCTGTTTTTT
TRBV4-2	TRBJ2-1	TRBD1	NA	CASSQDRQGYNEQFF	TGTGCCAGCAGCCAAGACCGACAGGGTTACAATGAGCAGTTCTTC
TRBV7-8	TRBJ2-1	NA	NA	CASSLEIAERHNEQFF	TGTGCCAGCAGCTTAGAGATAGCGGAAAGGCACAATGAGCAGTTCTTC
TRBV18	TRBJ2-2	TRBD2	NA	CASSPRLAGVSVELFF	TGTGCCAGCTCACCACGACTAGCGGGAGTAAGTGTGGAGCTGTTTTTT
TRBV6-5	TRBJ2-2	NA	few	CASRQGGTGELFF	TGTGCCAGCAGGCAAGGGGGCACCGGGGAGCTGTTTTTT
TRBV13	TRBJ2-7	TRBD2	NA	CASSNAFRTSGSSYEQYF	TGTGCCAGCAGCAACGCGTTCAGGACTAGCGGGAGCTCCTACGAGCAGTACTTC
TRBV19	TRBJ1-1	TRBD1	NA	CASSPGQGATEAFF	TGTGCCAGTAGTCCTGGACAGGGGGCGACTGAAGCTTTCTTT
TRBV27	TRBJ2-7	NA	NA	CASSSGSSYEQYF	TGTGCCAGCAGTTCGGGTAGCTCCTACGAGCAGTACTTC
TRBV19	TRBJ2-7	NA	NA	CASSGGSYEQYF	TGTGCCAGTAGCGGCGGCAGCTACGAGCAGTACTTC
TRBV7-3	TRBJ2-1	NA	NA	CASSLSSTRPEQFF	TGTGCCAGCAGCCTGAGTAGTACCCGCCCTGAGCAGTTCTTC
TRBV7-2	TRBJ2-3	NA	once	CASSFDRIDTDTQYF	TGTGCCAGCAGCTTTGACAGGATAGACACAGATACGCAGTATTTT
TRBV11-2	TRBJ2-3	TRBD2	NA	CASSLGYRSGRGPGDTQYF	TGTGCCAGCAGCTTAGGGTATAGGAGCGGGAGGGGCCCGGGAGATACGCAGTATTTT
TRBV30	TRBJ1-5	NA	NA	CAWSALTAVSNQPQHF	TGTGCCTGGAGTGCCCTCACAGCGGTCAGCAATCAGCCCCAGCATTTT
TRBV5-1	TRBJ2-7	NA	NA	CASSTGTYEQYF	TGCGCCAGCAGCACGGGAACTTACGAGCAGTACTTC
TRBV12-5	TRBJ2-3	NA	NA	CASGLVTVDTQYF	TGTGCTAGTGGTTTGGTAACGGTAGATACGCAGTATTTT
TRBV6-5	TRBJ1-2	NA	NA	CATLGRGNGYTF	TGTGCCACCTTAGGGAGAGGGAATGGCTACACCTTC
TRBV7-2	TRBJ2-3	TRBD2	once	CASSLRGTSGRMGTDTQYF	TGTGCCAGCAGCTTACGGGGGACTAGCGGGAGGATGGGCACAGATACGCAGTATTTT
TRBV6-2/TRBV6-3	TRBJ1-1	TRBD1	NA	CASSSQGFNTEAFF	TGTGCCAGCAGCTCACAGGGGTTCAACACTGAAGCTTTCTTT
TRBV6-5	TRBJ2-2	NA	NA	CASSLDRTNTGELFF	TGTGCCAGCAGCCTAGACAGGACTAACACCGGGGAGCTGTTTTTT
TRBV24-1	TRBJ1-5	TRBD1	NA	CATRDRGLYSNQPQHF	TGTGCCACCAGAGACAGGGGGTTGTATAGCAATCAGCCCCAGCATTTT
TRBV24-1	TRBJ1-5	TRBD1	once	CATSDTGTGYGNQPQHF	TGTGCCACCAGTGATACCGGGACAGGGTACGGCAATCAGCCCCAGCATTTT
TRBV3-1/TRBV3-2	TRBJ1-6	TRBD1	NA	CASSQSGQGNSPLHF	TGTGCCAGCAGCCAATCGGGACAGGGGAATTCACCCCTCCACTTT
TRBV11-3	TRBJ2-1	TRBD2	once	CASSLGGTSHEQFF	TGTGCCAGCAGCTTAGGTGGGACTAGCCATGAGCAGTTCTTC